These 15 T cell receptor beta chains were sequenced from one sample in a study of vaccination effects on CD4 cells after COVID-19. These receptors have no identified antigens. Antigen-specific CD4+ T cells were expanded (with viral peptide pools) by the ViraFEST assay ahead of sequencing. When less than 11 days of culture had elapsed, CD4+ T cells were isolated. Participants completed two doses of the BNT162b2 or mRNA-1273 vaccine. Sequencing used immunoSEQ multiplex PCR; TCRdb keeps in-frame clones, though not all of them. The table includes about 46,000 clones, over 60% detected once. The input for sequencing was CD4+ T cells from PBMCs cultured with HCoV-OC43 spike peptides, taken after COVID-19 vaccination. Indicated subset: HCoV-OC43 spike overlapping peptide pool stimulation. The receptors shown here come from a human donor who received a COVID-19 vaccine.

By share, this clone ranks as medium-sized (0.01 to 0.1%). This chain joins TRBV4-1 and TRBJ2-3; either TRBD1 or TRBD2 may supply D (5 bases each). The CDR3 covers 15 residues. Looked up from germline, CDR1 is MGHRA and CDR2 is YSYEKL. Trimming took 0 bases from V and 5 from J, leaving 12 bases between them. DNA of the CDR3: TGCGCCAGCAGCCAAGATTACGGGGCGGGAGATACGCAGTATTTT. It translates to CASSQDYGAGDTQYF.

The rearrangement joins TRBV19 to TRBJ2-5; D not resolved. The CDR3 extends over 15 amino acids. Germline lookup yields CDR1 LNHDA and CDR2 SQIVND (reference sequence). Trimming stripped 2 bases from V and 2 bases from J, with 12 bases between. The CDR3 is CASSIFWQKQETQYF. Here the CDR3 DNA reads TGTGCCAGTAGTATATTTTGGCAGAAACAAGAGACCCAGTACTTC.

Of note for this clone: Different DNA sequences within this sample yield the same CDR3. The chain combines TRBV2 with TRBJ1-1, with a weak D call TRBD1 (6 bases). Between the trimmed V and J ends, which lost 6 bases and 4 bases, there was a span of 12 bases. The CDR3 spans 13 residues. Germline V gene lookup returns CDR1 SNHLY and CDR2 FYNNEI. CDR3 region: CASSAGEGTEAFF. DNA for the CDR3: TGTGCCAGCAGCGCAGGGGAGGGCACTGAAGCTTTCTTT.

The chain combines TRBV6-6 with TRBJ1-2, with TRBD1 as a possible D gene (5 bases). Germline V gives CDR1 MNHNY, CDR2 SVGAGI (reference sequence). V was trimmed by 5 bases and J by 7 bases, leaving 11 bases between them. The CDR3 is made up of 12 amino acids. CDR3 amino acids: CASSRPRGGYTF. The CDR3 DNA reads TGTGCCAGCAGTAGACCAAGGGGTGGCTACACCTTC.

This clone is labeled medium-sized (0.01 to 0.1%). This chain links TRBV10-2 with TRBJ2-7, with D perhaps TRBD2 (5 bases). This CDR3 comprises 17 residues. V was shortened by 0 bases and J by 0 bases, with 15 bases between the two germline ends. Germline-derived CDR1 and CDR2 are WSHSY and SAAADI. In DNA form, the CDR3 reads TGCGCCAGCAGTGAGTCGAGTAGACGGGGAAGCTCCTACGAGCAGTACTTC. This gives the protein CASSESSRRGSSYEQYF.

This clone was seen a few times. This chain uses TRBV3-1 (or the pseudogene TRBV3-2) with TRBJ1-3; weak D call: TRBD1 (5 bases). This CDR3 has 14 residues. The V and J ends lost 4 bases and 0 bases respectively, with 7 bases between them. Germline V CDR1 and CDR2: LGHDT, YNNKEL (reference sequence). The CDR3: CASSLQGSGNTIYF. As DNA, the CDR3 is TGTGCCAGCAGCCTCCAGGGCTCTGGAAACACCATATATTTT.

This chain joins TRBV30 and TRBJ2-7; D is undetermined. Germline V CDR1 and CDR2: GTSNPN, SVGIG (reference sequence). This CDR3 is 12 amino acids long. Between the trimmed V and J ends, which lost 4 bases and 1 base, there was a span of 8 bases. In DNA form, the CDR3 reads TGTGCCTGGACACCAGCTTCCTACGAGCAGTACTTC. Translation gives CAWTPASYEQYF. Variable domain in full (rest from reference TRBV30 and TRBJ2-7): SQTIHQWPATLVQPVGSPLSLECTVEGTSNPNLYWYRQAAGRGLQLLFYSVGIGQISSEVPQNLSASRPQDRQFILSSKKLLLSDSGFYLCAWTPASYEQYFGPGTRLTVT.

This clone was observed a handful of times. CDR3 sequence reads: CATGWHSYNEQFF. Here the CDR3 DNA reads TGTGCCACCGGCTGGCACTCCTACAATGAGCAGTTCTTC. The rearrangement joins TRBV15 to TRBJ2-1, with D unclear. Germline V CDR1 and CDR2: LNHNV, YYDKDF (reference sequence). V was trimmed by 8 bases and J by 0 bases, leaving 8 bases between them. This CDR3 is built from 13 residues.

The CDR3 is CASSLEGQGLTYEQYF. The CDR3 coding sequence is TGCGCCAGCAGCTTGGAAGGACAGGGACTTACCTACGAGCAGTACTTC. The rearrangement links TRBV5-1 to TRBJ2-7; TRBD1 matches 8 bases. The V segment lost 0 bases and the J segment 2 bases; nucleotides outside the gene matches: 7. Germline V gives CDR1 SGHRS, CDR2 YFSETQ. The CDR3 has 16 residues.

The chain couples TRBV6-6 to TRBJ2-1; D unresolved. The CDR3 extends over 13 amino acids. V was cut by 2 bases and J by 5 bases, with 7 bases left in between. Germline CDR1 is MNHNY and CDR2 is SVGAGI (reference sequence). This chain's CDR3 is CASSYREDNEQFF. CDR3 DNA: TGTGCCAGCAGTTACCGCGAAGACAATGAGCAGTTCTTC.

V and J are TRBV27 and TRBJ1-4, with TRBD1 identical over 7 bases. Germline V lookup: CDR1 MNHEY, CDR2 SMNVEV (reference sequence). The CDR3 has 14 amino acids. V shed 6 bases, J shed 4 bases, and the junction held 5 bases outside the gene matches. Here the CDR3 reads CASSQQGFNEKLFF. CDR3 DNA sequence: TGTGCCAGCAGCCAACAGGGGTTTAATGAAAAACTGTTTTTT. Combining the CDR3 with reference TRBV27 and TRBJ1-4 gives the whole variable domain EAQVTQNPRYLITVTGKKLTVTCSQNMNHEYMSWYRQDPGLGLRQIYYSMNVEVTDKGDVPEGYKVSRKEKRNFPLILESPSPNQTSLYFCASSQQGFNEKLFFGSGTQLSVL.

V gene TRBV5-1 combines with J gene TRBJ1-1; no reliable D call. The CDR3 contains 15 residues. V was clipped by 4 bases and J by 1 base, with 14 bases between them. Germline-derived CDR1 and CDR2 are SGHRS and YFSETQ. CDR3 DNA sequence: TGCGCCAGCAGCCTCCGGGCAGGCGGGAACACTGAAGCTTTCTTT. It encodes CASSLRAGGNTEAFF.

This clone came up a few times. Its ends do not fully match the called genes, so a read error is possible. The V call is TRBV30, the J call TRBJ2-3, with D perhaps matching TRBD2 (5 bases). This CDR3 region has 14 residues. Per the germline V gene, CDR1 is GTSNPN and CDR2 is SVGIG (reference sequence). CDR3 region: CAWSVGGSRDTQYF. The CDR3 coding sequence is TGTGCCTGGAGTGTAGGAGGTAGCAGAGATACGCAGTATTTT.

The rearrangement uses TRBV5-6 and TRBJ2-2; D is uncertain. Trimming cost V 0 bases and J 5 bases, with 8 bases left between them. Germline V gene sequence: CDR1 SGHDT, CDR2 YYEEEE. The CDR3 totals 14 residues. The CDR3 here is CASSLGRTTGELFF. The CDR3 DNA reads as TGTGCCAGCAGCTTGGGCAGGACGACCGGGGAGCTGTTTTTT.

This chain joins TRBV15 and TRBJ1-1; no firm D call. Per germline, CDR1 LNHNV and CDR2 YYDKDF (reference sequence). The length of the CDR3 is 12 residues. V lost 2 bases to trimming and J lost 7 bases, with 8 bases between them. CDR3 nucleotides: TGTGCCACCAGCAGAAACAGAATTGAAGCTTTCTTT. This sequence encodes CATSRNRIEAFF.